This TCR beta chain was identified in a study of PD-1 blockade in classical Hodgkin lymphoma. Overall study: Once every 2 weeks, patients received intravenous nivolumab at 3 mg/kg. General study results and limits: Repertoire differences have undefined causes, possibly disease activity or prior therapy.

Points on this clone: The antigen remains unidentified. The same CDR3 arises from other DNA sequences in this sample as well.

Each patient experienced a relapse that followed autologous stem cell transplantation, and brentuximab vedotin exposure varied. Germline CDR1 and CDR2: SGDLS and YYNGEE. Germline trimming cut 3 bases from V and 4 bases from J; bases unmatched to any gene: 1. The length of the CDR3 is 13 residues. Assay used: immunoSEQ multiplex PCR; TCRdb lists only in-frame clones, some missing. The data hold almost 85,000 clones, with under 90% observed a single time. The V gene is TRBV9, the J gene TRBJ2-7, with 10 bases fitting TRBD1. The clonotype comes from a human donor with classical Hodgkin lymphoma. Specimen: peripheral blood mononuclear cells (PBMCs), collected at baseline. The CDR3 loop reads CASSGQGAYEQYF. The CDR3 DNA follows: TGTGCCAGCAGCGGACAGGGGGCATACGAGCAGTACTTC.